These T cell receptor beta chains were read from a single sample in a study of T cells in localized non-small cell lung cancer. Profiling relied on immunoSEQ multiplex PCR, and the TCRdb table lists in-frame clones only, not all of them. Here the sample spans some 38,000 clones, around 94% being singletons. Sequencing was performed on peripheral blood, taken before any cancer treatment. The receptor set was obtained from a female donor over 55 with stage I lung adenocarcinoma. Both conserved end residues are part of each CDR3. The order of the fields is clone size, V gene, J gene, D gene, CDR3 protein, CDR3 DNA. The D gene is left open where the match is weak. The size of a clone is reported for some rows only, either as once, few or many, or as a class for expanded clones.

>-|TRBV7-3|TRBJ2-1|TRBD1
CASSRRDRASYNEQFF
TGTGCCAGCAGCCGCCGGGACAGGGCCTCCTACAATGAGCAGTTCTTC
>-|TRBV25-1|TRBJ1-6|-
CASSELGLNSPLHF
TGTGCCAGCAGTGAACTTGGCTTAAATTCACCCCTCCACTTT
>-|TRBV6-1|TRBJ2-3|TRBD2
CASRETSGGTDTQYF
TGTGCCAGCAGAGAGACTAGCGGGGGCACAGATACGCAGTATTTT
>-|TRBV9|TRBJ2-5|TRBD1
CASGGTGGSEETQYF
TGTGCCAGCGGGGGGACAGGGGGCTCGGAAGAGACCCAGTACTTC
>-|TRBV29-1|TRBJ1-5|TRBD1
CSVGQGGGQPQHF
TGCAGCGTTGGGCAGGGGGGTGGTCAGCCCCAGCATTTT
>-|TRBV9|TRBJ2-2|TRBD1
CAGQGPNTGELFF
TGTGCTGGACAGGGCCCGAACACCGGGGAGCTGTTTTTT
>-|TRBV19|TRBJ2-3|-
CASSTGPADTQYF
TGTGCCAGTAGTACCGGACCCGCAGATACGCAGTATTTT
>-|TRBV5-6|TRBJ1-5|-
CASSLGRGYIGQPQHF
TGTGCCAGCAGCTTGGGCAGGGGTTATATCGGTCAGCCCCAGCATTTT
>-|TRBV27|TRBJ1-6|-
CASRAGSYNSPLHF
TGTGCCAGCAGAGCGGGGTCCTATAATTCACCCCTCCACTTT
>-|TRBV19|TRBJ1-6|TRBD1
CASTSSTGGGSPLHF
TGTGCCAGTACCAGCTCCACAGGGGGGGGTTCACCCCTCCACTTT
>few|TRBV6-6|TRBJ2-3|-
CASSPKDTQYF
TGTGCCAGCAGCCCCAAGGATACGCAGTATTTT
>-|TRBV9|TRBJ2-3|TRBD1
CASSDQGADTDTQYF
TGTGCCAGCAGCGACCAGGGGGCGGACACAGATACGCAGTATTTT
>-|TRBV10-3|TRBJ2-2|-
CAISESVNTGELFF
TGTGCCATCAGTGAGTCTGTAAACACCGGGGAGCTGTTTTTT